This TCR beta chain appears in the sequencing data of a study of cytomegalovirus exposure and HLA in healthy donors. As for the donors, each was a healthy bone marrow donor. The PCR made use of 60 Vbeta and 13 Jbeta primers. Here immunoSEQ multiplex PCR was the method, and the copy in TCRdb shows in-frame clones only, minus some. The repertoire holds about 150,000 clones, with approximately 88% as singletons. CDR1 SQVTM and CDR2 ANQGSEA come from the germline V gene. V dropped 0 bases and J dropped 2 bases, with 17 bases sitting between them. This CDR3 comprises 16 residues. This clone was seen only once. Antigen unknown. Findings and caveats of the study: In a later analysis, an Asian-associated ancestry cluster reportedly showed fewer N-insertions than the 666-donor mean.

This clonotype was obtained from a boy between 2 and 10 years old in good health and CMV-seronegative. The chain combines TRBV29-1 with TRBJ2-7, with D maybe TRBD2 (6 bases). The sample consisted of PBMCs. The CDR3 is CSVEERRASAPYEQYF. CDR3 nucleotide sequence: TGCAGCGTTGAAGAACGACGCGCTAGCGCTCCCTACGAGCAGTACTTC.